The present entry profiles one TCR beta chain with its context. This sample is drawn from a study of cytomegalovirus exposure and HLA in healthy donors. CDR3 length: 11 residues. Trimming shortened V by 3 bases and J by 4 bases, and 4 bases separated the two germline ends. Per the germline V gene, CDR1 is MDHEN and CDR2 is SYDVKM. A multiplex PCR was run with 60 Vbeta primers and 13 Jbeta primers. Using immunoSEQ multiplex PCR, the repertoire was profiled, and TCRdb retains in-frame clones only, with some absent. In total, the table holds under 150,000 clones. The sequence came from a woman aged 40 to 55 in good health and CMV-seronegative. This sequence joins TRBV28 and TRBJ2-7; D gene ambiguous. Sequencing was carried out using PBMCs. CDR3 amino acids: CASSFEYEQYF. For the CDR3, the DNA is TGTGCCAGCAGTTTTGAGTACGAGCAGTACTTC.